This T cell receptor (beta chain) was profiled in a study of blood T cell repertoires in COVID-19. Profiling relied on immunoSEQ multiplex PCR, and the TCRdb table lists in-frame clones only, not all of them. The top ten hold around 3% of the sample, which has fewer than 200,000 clones, roughly 70% seen once. The CDR3 consists of 13 residues. With V trimmed by 7 bases and J by 7 bases, 6 bases remained unmatched. The sequenced sample consisted of peripheral blood. The TCR sequence derives from an elderly woman with acute or convalescent COVID-19. The genes are TRBV12-3 or TRBV12-4 and TRBJ2-2; 7 nucleotides match TRBD2. CDR3: CASTPPGGGELFF. CDR3 sequence (DNA): TGTGCCAGCACCCCTCCGGGGGGCGGGGAGCTGTTTTTT.